Only one count was recorded for the clone carrying this T cell receptor beta chain. Its antigen is currently unknown. This specimen belongs to a study of CD8+CD57+ T cells in acquired aplastic anemia. Study-wide background: When averaged, DNA from sorted CD4+ and CD8+ cells came to 3 to 3.5 ug. Study findings and constraints: Roughly 30 CD8+ CDR3 sequences occurred in both the patients and the controls. Between patients and controls, CD8+ Simpson's diversity did not vary significantly.

The template for TCR beta VDJ and CDR3 sequence profiling was genomic DNA. TCRdb passed the reads through MiXCR, listing each CDR3 protein once. Of 300,000 or so distinct CDR3 sequences in the sample, 45% to 65% were seen once. With V trimmed by 4 bases and J by 7 bases, 9 bases remained unmatched. This CDR3 has 15 residues. From germline, CDR1 is SNHLY and CDR2 FYNNEI. The TCR sequence derives from a human donor with severe aplastic anemia or a healthy control (not recorded which). The sequenced material came from sorted CD4+, CD8+, or CD8+CD57+ T cells (not recorded which) from PBMCs. The rearrangement uses TRBV2 and TRBJ2-7; the match to TRBD2 covers 11 bases. CDR3 bases: TGTGCCAGCAGTGCTTCTAGCGGGGGGCCATTTGAGCAGTACTTC. This translates into CASSASSGGPFEQYF.